The next 7 T cell receptor beta chains were all read from a single sample in a study of CD4 and CD8 cells across lung adenocarcinoma regions. MiXCR was run by TCRdb on the PCR reads, yielding one entry per CDR3 protein. The table lists about 4,200 distinct CDR3 sequences, roughly 51% of them singletons. The sample was CD4+ T cells from the center of a lung tumor. These receptor sequences come from a female donor with lung adenocarcinoma. The CD4 and CD8 labels of this study may be unreliable.

The genes are TRBV7-2 and TRBJ2-1; D unresolved. The CDR3 extends over 11 amino acids. The germline CDR1 and CDR2 sequences are SGHTA and FQGNSA. Trimming removed 2 bases at V and 10 bases at J, with 6 bases between. The CDR3 DNA reads TGTGCCAGCAGCTTATTGAACGAGCAGTTCTTC. Encoded protein: CASSLLNEQFF.

This clonotype is medium-sized in the sample. The V gene is TRBV6-5, the J gene TRBJ2-1; D uncertain. The J call may be mistaken, given a closer DNA end match to TRBJ2-7. The germline V gene encodes CDR1 MNHEY and CDR2 SVGAGI. CDR3 size: 15 residues. In DNA form, the CDR3 reads TGTGCCAGCAATCTGAAGTGGCAGGCCTCCTACGAGCAGTACTTC. Amino acids: CASNLKWQASYEQYF.

This clonotype was picked up a small number of times. The chain recombines TRBV6-1 with TRBJ1-5; D not resolved. CDR3 length: 14 residues. From germline, CDR1 is MNHNS and CDR2 SASEGT. V shed 11 bases and J shed 4 bases, with 18 bases lying between them. The CDR3 protein is CAAAGGWENQPQHF. The DNA of the CDR3 is TGTGCCGCAGCGGGAGGGTGGGAAAATCAGCCCCAGCATTTT.

This rearrangement joins TRBV4-1 to TRBJ2-1, with D uncertain. Germline V gene sequence: CDR1 MGHRA, CDR2 YSYEKL. V was shortened by 0 bases and J by 4 bases, with 16 bases between the two germline ends. CDR3 size: 17 residues. The CDR3: CASSQERNRPEYNEQFF. The DNA of the CDR3 is TGCGCCAGCAGCCAAGAACGTAATCGGCCGGAATACAATGAGCAGTTCTTC.

The rearrangement uses TRBV14 and TRBJ2-1; 11 bases align to TRBD1. The CDR3 runs 20 residues. Germline V gives CDR1 SGHDN, CDR2 FVKESK. With V trimmed by 4 bases and J by 0 bases, 14 bases remained unmatched. As DNA, the CDR3 is TGTGCCAGCAGCCTTAACCGGGACAGGGGGTTTTTTGTCTCCTACAATGAGCAGTTCTTC. It translates to CASSLNRDRGFFVSYNEQFF.

This clonotype was observed a handful of times. V is TRBV7-7 and J is TRBJ2-5; D is perhaps TRBD2 (5 bases). The germline V gene has CDR1 SSHAT and CDR2 FNYEAQ (reference sequence). The CDR3 covers 16 residues. Trimming removed 1 base at V and 5 bases at J, with 17 bases between. This CDR3 reads CASSLGTTSAGETQYF. DNA of the CDR3: TGTGCCAGCAGCTTAGGGACCACGAGCGCGGGCGAGACCCAGTACTTC.

The table lists this clonotype with a few counts. The V call is TRBV25-1, the J call TRBJ2-2; D call uncertain. Per the germline V gene, CDR1 is MGHDK and CDR2 is SYGVNS. The CDR3 loop spans 15 amino acids. Trimming pared 1 base from V and 6 bases from J, leaving 12 bases between. CDR3 sequence: CASSEFTAVPGELFF. CDR3 in DNA: TGTGCCAGCAGTGAATTTACGGCTGTCCCCGGGGAGCTGTTTTTT.